This TCR beta chain was retrieved from a study of T cell clones after liver transplantation. In the study overall: At least one year of complete immunosuppression withdrawal without enzymes over twice normal defined tolerance.

The V end was cut by 3 bases, the J end by 3 bases, with 17 bases between. The CDR3 totals 16 residues. Germline lookup yields CDR1 SGHTA and CDR2 FQGNSA. Sequencing was performed with immunoSEQ multiplex PCR; in TCRdb, only in-frame clones are kept and a portion is missing. The sample shows tens of thousands of clones, 65% to 75% of them seen only once. This clone came up a few times. The chain couples TRBV7-2 to TRBJ1-2; D gene unclear. The source material was CD4+ T cells from blood, sampled before liver transplant. The sequence derives from a human donor who received a liver transplant. The CDR3 protein is CASSFSPLTRDYGYTF. CDR3 bases: TGTGCCAGCAGCTTCTCCCCGCTGACTCGAGACTATGGCTACACCTTC.